Included here is one TCR beta chain sequence, with context. Its specificity is unknown. TCR beta VDJ and CDR3 profiles were obtained from a genomic DNA template. TCRdb called the reads again in MiXCR, with one record for every CDR3 protein. The data hold approximately 380,000 distinct CDR3 sequences, with about 70% observed a single time. This entry comes from a study of CD8+CD57+ T cells in acquired aplastic anemia. Study at large: The mean DNA yield obtained from sorted CD4+ and CD8+ cells came to roughly 3 ug.

Broader study findings: Patients and controls had in common approximately 28 CD8+ CDR3 sequences.

This CDR3 is 17 amino acids long. J was trimmed by 5 bases and V by 3 bases; bases with no gene match: 15. CDR1 and CDR2 (germline): DFQATT, SNEGSKA (reference sequence). This sequence originates from a human donor in good health, serving as a control. The rearrangement links TRBV20-1 to TRBJ2-7; 11 bases line up with TRBD2. Specimen: sorted CD4+, CD8+, or CD8+CD57+ T cells (not recorded which) from PBMCs. CDR3 in DNA: TGCAGTGCTAGGAATCGGGCTAGCGGGGGGACCTTCGACGAGCAGTACTTC. Protein sequence: CSARNRASGGTFDEQYF.